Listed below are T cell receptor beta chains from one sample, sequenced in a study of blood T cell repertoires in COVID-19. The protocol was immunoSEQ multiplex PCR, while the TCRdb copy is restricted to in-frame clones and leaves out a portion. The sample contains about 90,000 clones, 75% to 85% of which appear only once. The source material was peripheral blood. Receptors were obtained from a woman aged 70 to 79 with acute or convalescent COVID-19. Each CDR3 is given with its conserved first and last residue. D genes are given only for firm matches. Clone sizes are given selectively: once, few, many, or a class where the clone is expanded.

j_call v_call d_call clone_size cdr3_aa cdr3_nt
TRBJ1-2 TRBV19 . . CASRTRAGVNYGYTF TGTGCCAGTAGAACGCGGGCAGGAGTTAACTATGGCTACACCTTC
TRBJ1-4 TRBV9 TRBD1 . CASSVRPQGAGEKLFF TGTGCCAGCAGCGTCCGACCACAGGGGGCTGGTGAAAAACTGTTTTTT
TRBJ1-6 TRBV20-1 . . CSASGGRPDSPLHF TGCAGTGCTAGTGGGGGGCGACCGGATTCACCCCTCCACTTT
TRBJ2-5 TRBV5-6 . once CASSFGGTQETQYF TGTGCCAGCAGCTTCGGTGGGACACAAGAGACCCAGTACTTC
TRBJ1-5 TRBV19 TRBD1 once CASSRTGINQPQHF TGTGCCAGTAGTAGGACAGGCATAAATCAGCCCCAGCATTTT
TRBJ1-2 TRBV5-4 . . CASSLGQLYGYTF TGTGCCAGCAGCTTGGGACAGCTTTATGGCTACACCTTC
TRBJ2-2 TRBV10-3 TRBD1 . CAISESRSQGAGELFF TGTGCCATCAGTGAGTCAAGGTCACAGGGGGCCGGGGAGCTGTTTTTT
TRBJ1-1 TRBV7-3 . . CASSLEQNTEAFF TGTGCCAGCAGCTTAGAACAGAACACTGAAGCTTTCTTT
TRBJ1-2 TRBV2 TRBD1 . CASSEGQTIYF TGTGCCAGCAGTGAGGGACAGACGATATACTTC
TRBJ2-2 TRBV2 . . CASSETGSGELFF TGTGCCAGCAGTGAAACAGGGAGCGGGGAGCTGTTTTTT
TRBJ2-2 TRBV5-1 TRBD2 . CASSLSGTNLNTGELFF TGCGCCAGCAGCTTATCCGGGACTAACTTGAACACCGGGGAGCTGTTTTTT
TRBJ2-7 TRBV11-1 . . CASSSLYEQYF TGTGCCAGCAGCTCCCTCTACGAGCAGTACTTC
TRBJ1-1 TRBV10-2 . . CASSENRLNTEAFF TGCGCCAGCAGTGAGAACAGGCTGAACACTGAAGCTTTCTTT
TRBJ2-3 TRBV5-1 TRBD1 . CASSSGQGTDTQYF TGCGCCAGCAGCTCGGGACAGGGCACAGATACGCAGTATTTT
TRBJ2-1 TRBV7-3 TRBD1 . CASSLTGTGTYNEQFF TGTGCCAGCAGCTTAACAGGGACAGGAACCTACAATGAGCAGTTCTTC
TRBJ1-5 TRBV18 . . CASSHDRNQLQHF TGTGCCAGCTCACACGACAGAAATCAGCTCCAGCATTTT
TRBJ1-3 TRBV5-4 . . CASSTQGIGNTIYF TGTGCCAGCAGCACACAGGGAATTGGAAACACCATATATTTT
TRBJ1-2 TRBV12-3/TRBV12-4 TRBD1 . CASSFDRGYGYTF TGTGCCAGCAGTTTTGACAGGGGGTATGGCTACACCTTC
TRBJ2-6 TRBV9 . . CASSAVPSGANVLTF TGTGCCAGCAGCGCTGTTCCGTCTGGGGCCAACGTCCTGACTTTC
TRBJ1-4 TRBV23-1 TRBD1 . CASSPKGGWGEKLFF TGCGCCAGCAGTCCAAAAGGGGGCTGGGGTGAAAAACTGTTTTTT
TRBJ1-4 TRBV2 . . CASNNRVSNEKLFF TGTGCCAGCAATAACAGAGTTTCTAATGAAAAACTGTTTTTT
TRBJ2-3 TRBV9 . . CASSAGRPRTDTQYF TGTGCCAGCAGCGCGGGAAGACCTAGGACAGATACGCAGTATTTT
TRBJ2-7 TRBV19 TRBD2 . CASSPRRGIAGRLGFSEQYF TGTGCCAGTAGTCCCCGTCGGGGGATAGCGGGACGATTAGGGTTTTCCGAGCAGTACTTC
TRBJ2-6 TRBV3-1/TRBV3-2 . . CASSPGVGGANVLTF TGTGCCAGCAGCCCGGGGGTGGGTGGGGCCAACGTCCTGACTTTC
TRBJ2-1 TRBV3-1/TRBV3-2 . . CASSQDLVAREQFF TGTGCCAGCAGCCAAGATCTCGTTGCGCGGGAGCAGTTCTTC